The clone carrying this TCR beta chain has more than one count but fewer than ten. No antigen is known for it. These data belong to a study of beta chain features in type 1 diabetes. Study-wide results and caveats: A pattern of fewer insertions and more deletions at VDJ junctions was seen in type 1 diabetes patients. Shortening of TCRB CDR3s, moderate but significant, appeared in all four CD4+ subsets of Type 1 diabetes patients.

This CDR3 has 13 amino acids. The V gene end was trimmed by 5 bases and the J gene end by 2 bases; junction bases not matched to a gene: 4. The germline V gene has CDR1 SGHNT and CDR2 YYREEE (reference sequence). Purities over 98% were achieved in all sorted populations. The entirety of the isolated RNA underwent reverse transcription, so expressed TCRB transcripts were sequenced. The protocol was immunoSEQ multiplex PCR, while the TCRdb copy is restricted to in-frame clones and leaves out a portion. The sample has around 650,000 clones, around 12% seen once; the top ten hold around 0.12%. This receptor was taken from a man aged 25 to 40 with type 1 diabetes. The chain employs TRBV5-4 and TRBJ2-7; 7 nucleotides match TRBD1. The sequenced material came from naive CD4+ T cells from blood. CDR3 DNA: TGTGCCAGCAGTAATGGACAGGCCTACGAGCAGTACTTC. Amino acid sequence: CASSNGQAYEQYF.